The 28 T cell receptor beta chains below come from one sample, sequenced in a study of long-term antiretroviral therapy in people with HIV (dated by TCRdb to the early 2020s). The immunoSEQ hsTCRB v3.0 assay was used at survey level resolution to sequence the TRB variable region. Sourced from immuneACCESS, this table was stored by TCRdb with only in-frame sequences that have V and J called. A share of the clones is absent; for the studies checked, an unresolved V gene accounts for under half, and the remainder has no known explanation. The sample table holds about 18,000 clones, of which around 80% were seen once. The top ten clones comprise almost 8% of the sample. The starting material was unsorted PBMCs, obtained at the start of antiretroviral therapy, before treatment. The receptors shown here come from a woman aged 35 to 49 with HIV.

This clone has a handful of counts. V usage is TRBV19 and J usage is TRBJ1-6; 7 bases match TRBD1. The CDR3 is made up of 15 amino acids. Germline V gene lookup returns CDR1 LNHDA and CDR2 SQIVND (reference sequence). J lost 9 bases, V lost 1 base, and 6 bases had no gene match. CDR3: CASSIVGTDISPLHF. CDR3 DNA sequence: TGTGCCAGTAGTATAGTCGGGACAGATATTTCACCCCTCCACTTT.

The rearrangement uses TRBV6-1 and TRBJ2-5; 12 nucleotides agree with TRBD2. The CDR3 has 14 residues. The J segment lost 4 bases and the V segment lost 6 bases, leaving 3 bases of the junction unmatched. Germline loops: CDR1 MNHNS, CDR2 SASEGT. CDR3 DNA sequence: TGTGCCAGCAGGGAGACTAGCGGGGGAGAGACCCAGTACTTC. Translation gives CASRETSGGETQYF.

The J gene is TRBJ1-5, the V gene TRBV6-1; D is uncertain. Deletions cut 2 bases from V and 2 bases from J, with 19 bases between. Germline V gene data show CDR1 as MNHNS and CDR2 as SASEGT. The CDR3 consists of 18 residues. CDR3 loop: CASSELSAAQLRNQPQHF. The CDR3 coding sequence is TGTGCCAGCAGTGAACTCTCGGCAGCCCAACTCCGCAATCAGCCCCAGCATTTT.

This clone was counted between two and nine times. V gene TRBV19 combines with J gene TRBJ2-3; D possibly corresponds to TRBD1 (5 bases). The CDR3 is 13 residues long. Germline V gene sequence: CDR1 LNHDA, CDR2 SQIVND (reference sequence). The V and J ends lost 3 bases and 5 bases respectively, with 9 bases between them. CDR3 loop: CASSILQGDTQYF. The CDR3 DNA reads as TGTGCCAGTAGTATCCTCCAGGGAGATACGCAGTATTTT.

This rearrangement joins TRBV15 to TRBJ1-1; no reliable D call. Germline loops: CDR1 LNHNV, CDR2 YYDKDF (reference sequence). The CDR3 runs to 13 residues. Trimming cost V 8 bases and J 1 base, with 11 bases left between them. CDR3 in amino acids: CATGDAPNTEAFF. Written as DNA, the CDR3 is TGTGCCACCGGAGATGCACCGAACACTGAAGCTTTCTTT.

The table lists this clone with a few counts. The chain uses TRBV4-1 and TRBJ1-5; 7 bases are shared with TRBD1. The CDR3 covers 15 residues. Germline V lookup: CDR1 MGHRA, CDR2 YSYEKL. V was clipped by 4 bases and J by 1 base; unmatched bases: 4. This CDR3 is CASSPGTASNQPQHF. CDR3 in DNA: TGCGCCAGCAGCCCAGGGACAGCGAGCAATCAGCCCCAGCATTTT.

This clone was seen just once. This specimen includes other DNA sequences encoding the same CDR3. The chain carries TRBV19 and TRBJ1-4, with D unclear. In germline, CDR1 is LNHDA, CDR2 SQIVND (reference sequence). The length of the CDR3 is 17 residues. Trimming stripped 3 bases from V and 0 bases from J, with 14 bases between. The chain's CDR3 is CASSIGSRGATNEKLFF. For the CDR3, the DNA is TGTGCCAGTAGTATTGGGAGCCGGGGTGCAACTAATGAAAAACTGTTTTTT.

V usage is TRBV5-4 and J usage is TRBJ2-1; 11 bases fit TRBD2. The CDR3 extends over 16 amino acids. V lost 4 bases, J lost 3 bases, and 6 bases stayed unmatched. CDR1 SGHNT and CDR2 YYREEE come from the germline V gene (reference sequence). Written as DNA, the CDR3 is TGTGCCAGCAGCCTTACTAGCGGGGGATACTACAATGAGCAGTTCTTC. It is translated as CASSLTSGGYYNEQFF. The whole variable domain, remainder taken from reference TRBV5-4 and TRBJ2-1, is ETGVTQSPTHLIKTRGQQVTLRCSSQSGHNTVSWYQQALGQGPQFIFQYYREEENGRGNFPPRFSGLQFPNYSSELNVNALELDDSALYLCASSLTSGGYYNEQFFGPGTRLTVL.

This clone was detected only once. The V call is TRBV4-2, the J call TRBJ2-3; TRBD2 matches 8 bases. Germline V lookup: CDR1 LGHNA, CDR2 YNFKEQ. Losses at the gene ends were 0 bases for V and 2 bases for J; bases not matched to a gene: 7. CDR3 length: 17 amino acids. CDR3: CASSQDSLAGNTDTQYF. For the CDR3, the DNA is TGTGCCAGCAGCCAAGATTCGTTAGCGGGGAACACAGATACGCAGTATTTT.

Points on this clone: Germline is not matched at one junction end, which may reflect a read error. CDR3 residues: CASSPLWRGNAEAFF. CDR3 DNA: TGTGCCAGCAGTCCTCTTTGGCGGGGGAACGCTGAAGCTTTCTTT. The chain recombines TRBV28 with TRBJ1-1, with D possibly TRBD1 on 5 matching bases. This CDR3 contains 15 residues. The V gene's germline CDR1 is MDHEN and CDR2 SYDVKM.

V usage is TRBV30 and J usage is TRBJ1-4, with D possibly matching TRBD1 (6 bases). V was trimmed by 0 bases and J by 10 bases, leaving 15 bases between them. Germline CDR1 reads GTSNPN; CDR2 reads SVGIG (reference sequence). This CDR3 has 14 residues. Here the CDR3 reads CAWSVTGGAVKLFF. In DNA form, the CDR3 reads TGTGCCTGGAGTGTAACGGGGGGCGCGGTAAAACTGTTTTTT.

The chain joins TRBV4-1 to TRBJ2-2, with 7 positions matching TRBD2. Germline CDR1 reads MGHRA; CDR2 reads YSYEKL. The CDR3 loop spans 17 amino acids. Germline trimming cut 0 bases from V and 4 bases from J; bases unmatched to any gene: 8. The CDR3 reads CASSQDGGSGGTGELFF. CDR3 nucleotide sequence: TGCGCCAGCAGCCAAGATGGAGGATCGGGGGGCACCGGGGAGCTGTTTTTT.

The chain uses TRBV25-1 and TRBJ2-2; 8 positions agree with TRBD1. The CDR3 loop spans 14 amino acids. Trimming at V came to 3 bases and at J to 5 bases, leaving 2 bases not matched to a gene. Germline lookup yields CDR1 MGHDK and CDR2 SYGVNS. The CDR3 DNA is TGTGCCAGCAGTGAGAGGACAGGGACCGGGGAGCTGTTTTTT. This codes for CASSERTGTGELFF.

The V and J genes are TRBV7-3 and TRBJ1-5; weak D call: TRBD1 (6 bases). V lost 2 bases and J lost 4, with 6 bases in between. Germline values: CDR1 SGHTA, CDR2 FQGTGA. This CDR3 region has 13 residues. CDR3 loop: CASSLGQNQPQHF. CDR3 in DNA: TGTGCCAGCAGCTTAGGACAGAATCAGCCCCAGCATTTT.

The CDR3: CASLGPLYEQYF. CDR3 nucleotides: TGTGCCAGCCTGGGACCGCTCTACGAGCAGTACTTC. J is TRBJ2-7 and V is TRBV6-5; D possibly matches TRBD1 or TRBD2 (5 bases each). V was clipped by 8 bases and J by 3 bases, with 11 bases between them. The germline V gene encodes CDR1 MNHEY and CDR2 SVGAGI. The CDR3 loop spans 12 amino acids.

V gene TRBV29-1 combines with J gene TRBJ2-3; 12 bases line up with TRBD1. Germline V CDR1 and CDR2: SQVTM, ANQGSEA. This CDR3 is 16 amino acids long. Trimming took 3 bases from V and 4 from J; bases not matched to a gene: 8. The DNA of the CDR3 is TGCAGCGTTGAGTCGGGACAGGGGGCCTGGGCAGATACGCAGTATTTT. It codes for CSVESGQGAWADTQYF.

A few counts support this clone. The chain carries TRBV5-6 and TRBJ1-1, with a possible D match to TRBD1 (5 bases). Germline CDR1 and CDR2: SGHDT and YYEEEE. Trimming pared 4 bases from V and 5 bases from J, leaving 27 bases between. The CDR3 runs to 18 residues. The CDR3 spells CASSDRWGVWGVETEAFF. The CDR3 DNA follows: TGTGCCAGCAGCGACCGGTGGGGCGTTTGGGGCGTTGAGACTGAAGCTTTCTTT.

V usage is TRBV5-1 and J usage is TRBJ2-3, with D unresolved. Germline CDR1 is SGHRS and CDR2 is YFSETQ. The CDR3 spans 17 residues. Deletions cut 2 bases from V and 0 bases from J, with 16 bases between. The CDR3 protein is CASSLKRIQSSTDTQYF. The CDR3 nucleotides read TGCGCCAGCAGCTTAAAAAGGATCCAGAGCAGCACAGATACGCAGTATTTT. The whole variable domain, remainder taken from reference TRBV5-1 and TRBJ2-3, is KAGVTQTPRYLIKTRGQQVTLSCSPISGHRSVSWYQQTPGQGLQFLFEYFSETQRNKGNFPGRFSGRQFSNSRSEMNVSTLELGDSALYLCASSLKRIQSSTDTQYFGPGTRLTVL.

This sequence joins TRBV4-1 and TRBJ2-1, with 10 bases identical to TRBD2. Trimming at V came to 7 bases and at J to 5 bases, leaving 5 bases not matched to a gene. This CDR3 has 14 residues. Germline values: CDR1 MGHRA, CDR2 YSYEKL. As DNA, the CDR3 is TGCGCCAGCAAGTTCCTAGCGGGGGACAATGAGCAGTTCTTC. This codes for CASKFLAGDNEQFF.

The rearrangement links TRBV19 to TRBJ1-1; no clear D. The V end lost 3 bases, the J end lost 8 bases, and 10 bases lay between the germline ends. This CDR3 has 12 residues. The germline V gene encodes CDR1 LNHDA and CDR2 SQIVND (reference sequence). This CDR3 is CASSMVGSEAFF. The CDR3 DNA reads as TGTGCCAGTAGTATGGTCGGGTCAGAAGCTTTCTTT.

The chain is built from TRBV7-3 and TRBJ2-1; 9 bases agree with TRBD2. V lost 5 bases, J lost 3 bases, and 5 bases stayed unmatched. Germline V CDR1 and CDR2: SGHTA, FQGTGA. The length of the CDR3 is 15 residues. The CDR3 sequence: CASSASGAVYNEQFF. The CDR3, as DNA: TGTGCCAGCAGCGCTAGCGGGGCCGTCTACAATGAGCAGTTCTTC.

This rearrangement joins TRBV10-3 to TRBJ2-1, with D uncertain. The CDR3 spans 11 residues. V gave up 2 bases and J gave up 6 bases, with 2 bases separating them. CDR1 ENHRY and CDR2 SYGVKD come from the germline V gene. CDR3 DNA sequence: TGTGCCATCAGTGAGACCAATGAGCAGTTCTTC. Translated, it gives CAISETNEQFF.

The V gene is TRBV2, the J gene TRBJ2-3; no clear D gene. CDR1 is SNHLY and CDR2 is FYNNEI in the germline V gene. The V and J ends lost 4 bases and 4 bases respectively, with 9 bases between them. The CDR3 has 13 amino acids. In DNA, the CDR3 is TGTGCCAGCAGTGCTCTTGAACCAGATACGCAGTATTTT. Translation: CASSALEPDTQYF.

This chain joins TRBV9 and TRBJ1-5; 7 bases are a match to TRBD1. J lost 4 bases, V lost 8 bases, and 6 bases had no gene match. Germline-derived CDR1 and CDR2 are SGDLS and YYNGEE. The CDR3 loop spans 13 amino acids. As DNA, the CDR3 is TGTGCCAGGAACAGGGGCCTTAATCAGCCCCAGCATTTT. Translating it yields CARNRGLNQPQHF. Filled out from reference TRBV9 and TRBJ1-5, the complete variable domain reads DSGVTQTPKHLITATGQRVTLRCSPRSGDLSVYWYQQSLDQGLQFLIQYYNGEERAKGNILERFSAQQFPDLHSELNLSSLELGDSALYFCARNRGLNQPQHFGDGTRLSIL.

This clone was counted only a few times. The CDR3 region is CASSRAGMVSTEAFF. As DNA, the CDR3 is TGTGCCAGCAGTAGGGCAGGGATGGTAAGCACTGAAGCTTTCTTT. This chain uses TRBV6-1 with TRBJ1-1; a weak D match, TRBD1 (5 bases). Germline V gene data show CDR1 as MNHNS and CDR2 as SASEGT. This CDR3 has 15 amino acids. The V end was cut by 5 bases, the J end by 4 bases, with 17 bases between.

V gene TRBV5-1 combines with J gene TRBJ1-2, with 8 bases lining up with TRBD1. The V gene end was trimmed by 2 bases and the J gene end by 4 bases; junction bases not matched to a gene: 4. Germline-derived CDR1 and CDR2 are SGHRS and YFSETQ. This CDR3 has 14 amino acids. The CDR3 DNA reads TGCGCCAGCAGCTTAGGGACAGGAACCTATGGCTACACCTTC. This sequence encodes CASSLGTGTYGYTF.

The genes are TRBV2 and TRBJ2-3; tentative D call: TRBD2 (5 bases). This CDR3 has 14 amino acids. V shed 1 base and J shed 0 bases, with 5 bases lying between them. CDR1 and CDR2 (germline): SNHLY, FYNNEI. The CDR3 sequence is CASSEGGSTDTQYF. CDR3 coding DNA: TGTGCCAGCAGTGAAGGCGGGAGCACAGATACGCAGTATTTT. Full variable domain (remainder filled in from reference TRBV2 and TRBJ2-3): EPEVTQTPSHQVTQMGQEVILRCVPISNHLYFYWYRQILGQKVEFLVSFYNNEISEKSEIFDDQFSVERPDGSNFTLKIRSTKLEDSAMYFCASSEGGSTDTQYFGPGTRLTVL.

The chain recombines TRBV27 with TRBJ2-5; D is possibly TRBD1 (5 bases). The CDR3 is 15 amino acids. Germline lookup yields CDR1 MNHEY and CDR2 SMNVEV (reference sequence). V was shortened by 4 bases and J by 2 bases, with 14 bases between the two germline ends. For the CDR3, the DNA is TGTGCCAGCAGTTCTCAGACAGACGGACAAGAGACCCAGTACTTC. This encodes CASSSQTDGQETQYF.